The source of this TCR beta chain is a study of technical replicates of blood from a few donors. The table came from immunoSEQ multiplex PCR; TCRdb's copy has only in-frame clones and leaves some out. The sample shows tens of thousands of clones, about 90% of them seen only once. The ends lost 3 bases at V and 8 bases at J; junction bases unmatched: 10. CDR3 length: 15 residues. CDR1 and CDR2 (germline): LGHNT, FRNRAP. This sequence originates from a human donor in good health. Sequenced material: T cells isolated from PBMCs. The chain joins TRBV12-5 to TRBJ2-4; 7 nucleotides match TRBD1. CDR3 region: CASGLFPTGMDIQYF. CDR3 coding DNA: TGTGCTAGTGGTTTATTCCCGACAGGGATGGACATTCAGTACTTC. Supplemented by reference TRBV12-5 and TRBJ2-4, the full variable domain reads DARVTQTPRHKVTEMGQEVTMRCQPILGHNTVFWYRQTMMQGLELLAYFRNRAPLDDSGMPKDRFSAEMPDATLATLKIQPSEPRDSAVYFCASGLFPTGMDIQYFGAGTRLSVL.